This TCR beta chain was identified in a study of beta chain features in type 1 diabetes. V was pared by 3 bases and J by 6 bases, with 9 bases of the junction left unmatched. Germline loops: CDR1 MDHEN, CDR2 SYDVKM. The CDR3 is 16 amino acids. This clone was recorded a few times. The target antigen is unknown. The study reverse transcribed the entire isolated RNA, so it sequenced expressed TCRB transcripts. Data came from immunoSEQ multiplex PCR; TCRdb stores just in-frame clones and leaves some out. The table has over 700,000 clones, 15% to 20% seen once. Points from the study as a whole: Type 1 diabetes patients had VDJ junctions that carried fewer insertions and more deletions. Among patients, naive, central memory and Treg TCRB repertoires appeared more similar than among healthy donors. In these data, an HLA type influence on TCRB rearrangement remained unresolved.

The specimen sequenced was naive CD4+ T cells from blood. The TCR originated in a woman aged 18-29 years in good health. The chain has TRBV28 and TRBJ2-2; 8 bases line up with TRBD2. CDR3 DNA: TGTGCCAGCAGTTTCCAAGTAGCGGGACGGTCCGGGGAGCTGTTTTTT. Its protein is CASSFQVAGRSGELFF.